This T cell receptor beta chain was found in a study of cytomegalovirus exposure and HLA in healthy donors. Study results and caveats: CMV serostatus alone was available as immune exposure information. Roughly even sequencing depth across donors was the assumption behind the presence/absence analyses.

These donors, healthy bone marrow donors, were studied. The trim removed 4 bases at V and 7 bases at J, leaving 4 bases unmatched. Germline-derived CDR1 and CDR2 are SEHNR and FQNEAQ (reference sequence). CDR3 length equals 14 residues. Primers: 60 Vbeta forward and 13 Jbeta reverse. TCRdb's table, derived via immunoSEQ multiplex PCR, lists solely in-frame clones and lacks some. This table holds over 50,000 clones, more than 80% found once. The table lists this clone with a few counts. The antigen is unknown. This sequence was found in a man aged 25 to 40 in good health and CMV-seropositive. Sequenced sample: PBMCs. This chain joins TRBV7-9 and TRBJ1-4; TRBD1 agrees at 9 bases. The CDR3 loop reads CASSSGQGGEKLFF. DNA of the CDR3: TGTGCCAGCAGCTCGGGACAGGGAGGTGAAAAACTGTTTTTT.